Detailed here is one T cell receptor beta chain. Its antigen remains unidentified. This entry belongs to a study of CD8 T cells in Susac syndrome. Study outcomes and limitations: Regarding the TCR sequencing and HLA analysis, the study admitted that a relatively small number of individuals were involved.

From blood CD8+ and CD4+ T cells, the TCR beta chain was sequenced. RNA amounts of about 0.45 to 1 ug underwent reverse transcription with random hexamers. TCRdb ran MiXCR on the immunoSEQ multiplex PCR reads and lists one entry per CDR3 protein. The repertoire holds under 550,000 distinct CDR3 sequences, 75% to 90% seen once, with about 0.1% in the top ten. The V end was cut by 3 bases, the J end by 6 bases, with 15 bases between. The germline gives CDR1 MDHEN, CDR2 SYDVKM. The CDR3 has 15 residues. This clonotype originated in a human donor with multiple sclerosis. The chain recombines TRBV28 with TRBJ2-1; weak D call: TRBD2 (6 bases). The specimen was CD8+ T cells from PBMCs. CDR3 nucleotides: TGTGCCAGCAGTTTTTTCGGGAAGGGAGGCAATGAGCAGTTCTTC. This encodes CASSFFGKGGNEQFF. Using reference TRBV28 and TRBJ2-1 for the parts outside the CDR3, the full variable domain is DVKVTQSSRYLVKRTGEKVFLECVQDMDHENMFWYRQDPGLGLRLIYFSYDVKMKEKGDIPEGYSVSREKKERFSLILESASTNQTSMYLCASSFFGKGGNEQFFGPGTRLTVL.